This TCR beta chain was found in a study of blood T cell repertoires in COVID-19. Original methodology: Counts of nucleated cells, estimated from reference gene primer amplification, were obtained. Method: immunoSEQ multiplex PCR; TCRdb's copy keeps in-frame clones and lacks some. D and trimming were read from the DNA, whereas the V and J calls and clone size are those reported in that table. The table has about 5,000 clones, about 87% seen once. While infection was still active, Seattle patients were enrolled and then followed longitudinally. This TCR came from a man aged 65-85 years with COVID-19, enrolled during active disease. The sample was peripheral blood.

CDR3 amino acids: CASSPPRGGGYTF. The CDR3 nucleotides are TGTGCCAGCAGCCCTCCGCGGGGCGGTGGCTACACCTTC. J is TRBJ1-2 and V is TRBV12-3 or TRBV12-4; D possibly corresponds to TRBD1 (5 bases). V was cut by 6 bases and J by 7 bases, with 15 bases left in between. The CDR3 runs to 13 residues.